This T cell receptor beta chain was captured in a study of blood T cell repertoires in COVID-19. V lost 0 bases, J lost 4 bases, and 2 bases stayed unmatched. The CDR3 consists of 14 residues. The germline CDR1 and CDR2 sequences are SGDLS and YYNGEE. Sequencing used immunoSEQ multiplex PCR; TCRdb keeps in-frame clones, though not all of them. The sample lists around 80,000 clones, 70% to 85% occurring once. A note on this clone: Different DNA sequences within this sample yield the same CDR3.

The sequenced material came from peripheral blood. The rearrangement uses TRBV9 and TRBJ1-1; 8 nucleotides agree with TRBD1. The TCR originated in a human donor in a cohort sampled during active COVID-19. Here the CDR3 reads CASSVDRGGTEAFF. The CDR3, as DNA: TGTGCCAGCAGCGTAGACAGGGGGGGCACTGAAGCTTTCTTT.